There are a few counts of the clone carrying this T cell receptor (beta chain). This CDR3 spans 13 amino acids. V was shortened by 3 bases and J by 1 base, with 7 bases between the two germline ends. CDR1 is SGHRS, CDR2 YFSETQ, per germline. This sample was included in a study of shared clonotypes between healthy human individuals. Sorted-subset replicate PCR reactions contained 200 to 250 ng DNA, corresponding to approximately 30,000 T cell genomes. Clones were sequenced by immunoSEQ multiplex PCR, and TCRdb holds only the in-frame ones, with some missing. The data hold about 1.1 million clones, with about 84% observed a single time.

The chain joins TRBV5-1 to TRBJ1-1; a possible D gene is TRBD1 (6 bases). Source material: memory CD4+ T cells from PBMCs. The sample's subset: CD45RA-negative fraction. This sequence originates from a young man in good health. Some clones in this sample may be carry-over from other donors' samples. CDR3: CASSWTANTEAFF. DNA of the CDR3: TGCGCCAGCAGCTGGACAGCGAACACTGAAGCTTTCTTT.